In its sample, the clone carrying this TCR beta chain was seen once. Its antigen is not known. The CDR3 contains 17 residues. Trimming left V 2 bases short and J 1 base short, with 17 bases between. Germline values: CDR1 SGHVS, CDR2 FQNEAQ. The data were obtained in a study of cytomegalovirus exposure and HLA in healthy donors. Overall study: A prior analysis found roughly 100 million unique TCR beta sequences from some 200 million T cells. Findings and limits, study-wide: A missense DCLRE1C variant was associated with V- and J-gene trimming of TCR beta chains in a later analysis, and an independent cohort replicated the association. The CMV antigen specificity of a few CMV-associated chains was confirmed through in vitro analysis.

PCR involved 60 Vbeta and 13 Jbeta primers. Measured with immunoSEQ multiplex PCR; TCRdb has only the in-frame clones, and not every one. The sample lists roughly 80,000 clones, under 70% occurring once. The sequence came from a woman in her 50s in good health and CMV-seropositive. Sequencing input: PBMCs. The V call is TRBV7-8, the J call TRBJ1-1; no clear D. Written as DNA, the CDR3 is TGTGCCAGCAGCTTATCAGGAGGACTGACTTCGAACACTGAAGCTTTCTTT. Its translation: CASSLSGGLTSNTEAFF.